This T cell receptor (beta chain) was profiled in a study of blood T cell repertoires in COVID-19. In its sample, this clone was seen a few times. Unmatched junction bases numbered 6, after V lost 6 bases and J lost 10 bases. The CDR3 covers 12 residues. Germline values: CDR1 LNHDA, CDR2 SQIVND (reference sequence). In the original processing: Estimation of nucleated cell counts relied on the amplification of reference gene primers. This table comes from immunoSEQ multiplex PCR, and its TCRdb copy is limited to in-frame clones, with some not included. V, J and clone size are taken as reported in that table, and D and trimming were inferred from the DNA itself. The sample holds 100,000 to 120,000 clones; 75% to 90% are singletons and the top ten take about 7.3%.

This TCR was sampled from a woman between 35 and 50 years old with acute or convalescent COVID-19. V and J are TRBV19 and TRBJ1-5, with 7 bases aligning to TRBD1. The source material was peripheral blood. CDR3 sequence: CASSPDRAPQHF. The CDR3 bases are TGTGCCAGTAGCCCCGACAGGGCTCCCCAGCATTTT.